This record concerns one T cell receptor beta chain sequence. As handled by the study authors: Estimation of nucleated cell counts relied on the amplification of reference gene primers. Repertoires were generated with immunoSEQ multiplex PCR, while TCRdb's copy carries only in-frame clones and drops some. That table furnishes V, J and clone size, whereas the DNA furnished D and trimming. The sample lists some 200,000 clones; approximately 83% were seen once. These data come from a study of blood T cell repertoires in COVID-19. Study context: The United States, Italy and Spain provided the acute and convalescent COVID-19 samples. The cDNA or gDNA used as material had been derived from T cells, B-cell-depleted T cells, or PBMCs.

The Seattle patients joined while their infection was active and were tracked longitudinally afterward. Trimming stripped 6 bases from V and 0 bases from J, with 17 bases between. This CDR3 contains 16 residues. The germline V gene has CDR1 SNHLY and CDR2 FYNNEI. Sequencing was carried out using peripheral blood. The clonotype originates from a woman in her thirties with COVID-19, enrolled during active disease. The chain carries TRBV2 and TRBJ1-2, with a tentative D call TRBD1 (6 bases). The CDR3 nucleotides read TGTGCCAGCAGAGCTAATCGGGACACCGCTAACTATGGCTACACCTTC. This encodes CASRANRDTANYGYTF.